This TCR beta chain originates from a study of blood T cell repertoires in COVID-19. Overall study context: Acute-phase and convalescent COVID-19 samples originated in the United States, Italy and Spain. Sources were T cells, B-cell-depleted T cells, or PBMCs; the material itself was cDNA or gDNA.

Sequenced by immunoSEQ multiplex PCR; TCRdb stores in-frame clones only, minus some. The sample lists about 110,000 clones, 85% seen once, with about an eighth in the top ten. The V gene lost 4 bases and the J gene lost 7 bases, with 16 bases spanning the gap. The CDR3 runs to 13 residues. CDR1 is GTSNPN, CDR2 SVGIG, per germline (reference sequence). The sequencing input was peripheral blood. The genes are TRBV30 and TRBJ2-5; tentative D call: TRBD1 (5 bases). The source is a human donor in a cohort sampled during active COVID-19. The CDR3 loop is CAWKAGNGVTQYF. CDR3 DNA sequence: TGTGCCTGGAAGGCAGGGAATGGGGTGACCCAGTACTTC.